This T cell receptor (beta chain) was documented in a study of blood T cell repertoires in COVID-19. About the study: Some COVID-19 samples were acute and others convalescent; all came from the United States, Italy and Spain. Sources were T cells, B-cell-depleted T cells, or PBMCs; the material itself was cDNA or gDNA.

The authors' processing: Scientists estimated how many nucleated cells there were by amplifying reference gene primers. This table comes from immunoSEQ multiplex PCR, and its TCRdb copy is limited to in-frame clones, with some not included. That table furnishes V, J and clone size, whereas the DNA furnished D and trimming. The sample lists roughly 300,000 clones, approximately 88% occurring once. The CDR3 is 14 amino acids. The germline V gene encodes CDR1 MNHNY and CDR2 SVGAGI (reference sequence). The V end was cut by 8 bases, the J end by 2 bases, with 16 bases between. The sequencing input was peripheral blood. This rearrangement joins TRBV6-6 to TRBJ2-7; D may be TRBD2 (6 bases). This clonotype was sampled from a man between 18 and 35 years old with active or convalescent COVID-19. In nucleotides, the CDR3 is TGTGCCAGCGGAACGGAGGGGTCAACCTACGAGCAGTACTTC. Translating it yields CASGTEGSTYEQYF.